One and the same sample provided the 27 T cell receptor beta chains below, sequenced in a study of cytomegalovirus exposure and HLA in healthy donors. The PCR had 60 Vbeta and 13 Jbeta primers. Assay: immunoSEQ multiplex PCR; the TCRdb copy retains only in-frame clones and omits some. The sample has more than 200,000 clones, roughly 85% seen once. The specimen was PBMCs. The receptors originated from a male donor in good health and CMV-seronegative.

The chain links TRBV4-1 to TRBJ2-3, with 12 bases that match TRBD2. The CDR3 has 15 residues. V was clipped by 3 bases and J by 4 bases; unmatched bases: 2. The germline gives CDR1 MGHRA, CDR2 YSYEKL. The CDR3 loop reads CASSQTSGSADTQYF. CDR3 nucleotides: TGCGCCAGCAGCCAGACTAGCGGGAGTGCAGATACGCAGTATTTT.

CDR3 loop: CATRTGPGYEQYF. Here the CDR3 DNA reads TGTGCCACCCGGACAGGTCCTGGCTACGAGCAGTACTTC. The V call is TRBV5-5, the J call TRBJ2-7; TRBD1 agrees at 7 bases. The J segment lost 3 bases and the V segment lost 9 bases, leaving 9 bases of the junction unmatched. This CDR3 has 13 residues. Germline CDR1 SGHKS, CDR2 YYEKEE (reference sequence).

This rearrangement joins TRBV5-1 to TRBJ1-6; no clear D. V lost 0 bases to trimming and J lost 7 bases, with 11 bases between them. The CDR3 is made up of 15 amino acids. Germline V CDR1 and CDR2: SGHRS, YFSETQ. Here the CDR3 DNA reads TGCGCCAGCAGCTTGGACAGACCCAGAAATTCACCCCTCCACTTT. Its protein is CASSLDRPRNSPLHF.

The CDR3 region has the DNA TGTGCCAGCAGCTTATTGAAGAGGGCTAGTCCTGAAGCTTTCTTT. Its protein product is CASSLLKRASPEAFF. The chain combines TRBV7-6 with TRBJ1-1; D is undetermined. This CDR3 has 15 amino acids. Germline lookup yields CDR1 SGHVS and CDR2 FNYEAQ. V was pared by 2 bases and J by 6 bases, with 16 bases between.

This clone has just one count. This CDR3 reads CASREGRLTSGSIRNTDTQYF. The CDR3 DNA is TGTGCCAGCAGAGAAGGCCGGTTGACTAGCGGGAGTATTCGAAACACAGATACGCAGTATTTT. The V gene is TRBV9, the J gene TRBJ2-3; TRBD2 agrees at 12 bases. Germline trimming cut 5 bases from V and 2 bases from J; bases unmatched to any gene: 21. Germline V gene sequence: CDR1 SGDLS, CDR2 YYNGEE. The CDR3 spans 21 residues.

J is TRBJ2-6 and V is TRBV10-1; possible D gene TRBD2, 6 bases. V was clipped by 2 bases and J by 5 bases, with 13 bases between them. CDR1 and CDR2 from the germline V gene are WNHNN and SYGVQD (reference sequence). The CDR3 is made up of 16 amino acids. CDR3 amino acids: CASSERWGVWANVLTF. CDR3 coding DNA: TGCGCCAGCAGTGAGAGGTGGGGGGTATGGGCCAACGTCCTGACTTTC.

DNA for the CDR3: TGTGCCACCAGCAGTATCCGGGACAGGGGGTATGGCTACACCTTC. Protein product: CATSSIRDRGYGYTF. The chain links TRBV15 to TRBJ1-2, with TRBD1 matching 11 bases. Germline lookup yields CDR1 LNHNV and CDR2 YYDKDF (reference sequence). This CDR3 comprises 15 residues. Trimming at V came to 3 bases and at J to 5 bases, leaving 5 bases not matched to a gene.

V usage is TRBV28 and J usage is TRBJ2-7; 10 nucleotides line up with TRBD1. The CDR3 runs 18 residues. J lost 2 bases, V lost 5 bases, and 15 bases had no gene match. Germline V gene sequence: CDR1 MDHEN, CDR2 SYDVKM. CDR3 in amino acids: CASSRRPLIGTGAYEQYF. In nucleotides, the CDR3 is TGTGCCAGCAGTCGCCGACCCCTAATCGGGACAGGGGCCTACGAGCAGTACTTC.

Here the CDR3 DNA reads TGTGCCAGTATCGCTACAGGGAGAGAAAAACTGTTTTTT. Translating it yields CASIATGREKLFF. The chain joins TRBV19 to TRBJ1-4, with a tentative D call TRBD1 (6 bases). The CDR3 is 13 amino acids. CDR1 is LNHDA and CDR2 is SQIVND in the germline V gene (reference sequence). V was pared by 7 bases and J by 8 bases, with 14 bases between.

A single count supports this clone. The J gene is TRBJ2-7, the V gene TRBV7-2; D remains ambiguous. Germline assignment: CDR1 SGHTA and CDR2 FQGNSA. This CDR3 is built from 11 residues. V lost 5 bases and J 0 bases, leaving 2 bases between the germline ends. Written as DNA, the CDR3 is TGTGCCAGCAGCCACTCCTACGAGCAGTACTTC. It codes for CASSHSYEQYF.

This clone turned up a few times. The chain joins TRBV27 to TRBJ2-1; possibly TRBD1 for D (6 bases). V dropped 9 bases and J dropped 0 bases, with 12 bases sitting between them. Germline loops: CDR1 MNHEY, CDR2 SMNVEV (reference sequence). CDR3 length equals 14 residues. As DNA, the CDR3 is TGTGCCAGGAGAGGGGGAAGCTCCTACAATGAGCAGTTCTTC. This sequence encodes CARRGGSSYNEQFF.

This rearrangement joins TRBV5-5 to TRBJ2-1; 11 nucleotides match TRBD2. The J segment lost 4 bases and the V segment lost 2 bases, leaving 2 bases of the junction unmatched. CDR3 length: 15 amino acids. CDR1 and CDR2 (germline): SGHKS, YYEKEE (reference sequence). The DNA of the CDR3 is TGTGCCAGCAGCTTTACTAGCGGGGGTTACAATGAGCAGTTCTTC. It encodes CASSFTSGGYNEQFF. Combining the CDR3 with reference TRBV5-5 and TRBJ2-1 gives the whole variable domain DAGVTQSPTHLIKTRGQQVTLRCSPISGHKSVSWYQQVLGQGPQFIFQYYEKEERGRGNFPDRFSARQFPNYSSELNVNALLLGDSALYLCASSFTSGGYNEQFFGPGTRLTVL.

On this clone: The junction differs from germline at one of its ends, possibly a read error. V usage is TRBV7-7 and J usage is TRBJ2-1; 10 bases fit TRBD1. This CDR3 spans 14 amino acids. CDR1 SSHAT and CDR2 FNYEAQ come from the germline V gene (reference sequence). CDR3 in amino acids: CASSSRQGADEQFF. For the CDR3, the DNA is TGTGCTAGCAGCTCCCGACAGGGGGCGGATGAGCAGTTCTTC.

The V call is TRBV13, the J call TRBJ1-3; 8 nucleotides agree with TRBD1. The CDR3 is 15 residues long. The V gene's germline CDR1 is PRHDT and CDR2 FYEKMQ (reference sequence). V shed 5 bases and J 2 bases; nucleotides not matched to a gene: 5. The CDR3 loop is CASSQDRVTGNTIYF. CDR3 in DNA: TGTGCCAGCAGCCAGGACAGGGTAACTGGAAACACCATATATTTT.

The gene calls are TRBV15 and TRBJ1-2; 8 bases fit TRBD1. The junction had 5 bases not matched to a gene; V was cut back by 1 base and J by 4 bases. The germline CDR1 and CDR2 sequences are LNHNV and YYDKDF (reference sequence). The CDR3 has 15 amino acids. DNA for the CDR3: TGTGCCACCAGCAGAGCAGGGGGCAAGGGCTATGGCTACACCTTC. Its protein product is CATSRAGGKGYGYTF.

This chain joins TRBV28 and TRBJ1-1; 7 positions agree with TRBD1. The CDR3 has 14 amino acids. In germline, CDR1 is MDHEN, CDR2 SYDVKM. V was pared by 5 bases and J by 6 bases, with 9 bases of the junction left unmatched. CDR3 nucleotide sequence: TGTGCCAGCAGTACCTCACAGGGGCCGGCTGAAGCTTTCTTT. Translation gives CASSTSQGPAEAFF.

The chain uses TRBV6-1 and TRBJ1-1; the D gene is possibly TRBD1 (6 bases). V was shortened by 5 bases and J by 1 base, with 14 bases between the two germline ends. The CDR3 sequence is 15 residues long. Germline-derived CDR1 and CDR2 are MNHNS and SASEGT. CDR3 sequence: CASSKVGARNTEAFF. The CDR3 DNA reads as TGTGCCAGCAGTAAGGTGGGGGCGAGGAACACTGAAGCTTTCTTT.

The CDR3, as DNA: TGTGCCAGCAGTGTTGAGCGGGGGTACGAGCAGTACTTC. The encoded protein is CASSVERGYEQYF. The chain uses TRBV2 and TRBJ2-7, with TRBD2 matching over 8 bases. The CDR3 has 13 amino acids. J lost 4 bases, V lost 4 bases, and 3 bases had no gene match. The V gene's germline CDR1 is SNHLY and CDR2 FYNNEI.

This clone was detected a few times. The chain links TRBV6-5 to TRBJ1-6, with TRBD1 as a possible D gene (6 bases). Germline-derived CDR1 and CDR2 are MNHEY and SVGAGI. The CDR3 loop spans 13 amino acids. Between the trimmed V and J ends, which lost 7 bases and 8 bases, there was a span of 12 bases. The CDR3 coding sequence is TGTGCCAGCAATACAGGGTTTGATTCACCCCTCCACTTT. Translating gives CASNTGFDSPLHF.

The CDR3 is CASRPPGQGFGYTF. CDR3 sequence (DNA): TGTGCCAGCAGACCTCCCGGACAGGGGTTTGGCTACACCTTC. The chain employs TRBV28 and TRBJ1-2; TRBD1 matches 9 bases. V gave up 6 bases and J gave up 7 bases; unmatched junction bases: 9. Germline CDR1 MDHEN, CDR2 SYDVKM. This CDR3 is 14 amino acids long.

This clone was counted between two and nine times. This sequence joins TRBV29-1 and TRBJ2-5; D is unresolved. The last part of the DNA fits TRBJ2-7 better; the J call may be wrong. This CDR3 is built from 12 residues. CDR1 and CDR2 from the germline V gene are SQVTM and ANQGSEA. Here the CDR3 DNA reads TGCAGCGTTGAGGTCCCTAACTACGAGCAGTACTTC. As protein: CSVEVPNYEQYF.

V and J are TRBV4-2 and TRBJ2-3; D is possibly TRBD2 (5 bases). Germline lookup yields CDR1 LGHNA and CDR2 YNFKEQ. V gave up 4 bases and J gave up 6 bases, with 5 bases separating them. The CDR3 contains 11 residues. The CDR3 loop reads CASSRGDTQYF. The CDR3, as DNA: TGTGCCAGCAGCCGAGGGGATACGCAGTATTTT.

The rearrangement uses TRBV6-4 and TRBJ2-3, with 8 nucleotides matching TRBD2. The CDR3 covers 14 residues. Germline CDR1 is MRHNA and CDR2 is SNTAGT. After removal of 3 bases from V and 1 base from J, the junction contained 0 bases not matched to a gene. The CDR3 DNA sequence: TGTGCCAGCAGTGAGACTAGCGGCACAGATACGCAGTATTTT. It yields the protein CASSETSGTDTQYF.

The chain couples TRBV28 to TRBJ2-2; 8 nucleotides match TRBD1. The V gene's germline CDR1 is MDHEN and CDR2 SYDVKM. Losses at the gene ends were 7 bases for V and 1 base for J; bases not matched to a gene: 5. CDR3 length: 15 amino acids. The CDR3 region has the DNA TGTGCCAGCACCCTTACAGGGGGGAACACCGGGGAGCTGTTTTTT. Protein: CASTLTGGNTGELFF.

The V call is TRBV7-3, the J call TRBJ2-1; 9 bases are shared with TRBD1. Germline lookup yields CDR1 SGHTA and CDR2 FQGTGA. V lost 0 bases and J lost 8; bases outside the gene matches: 5. The CDR3 length is 15 residues. DNA for the CDR3: TGTGCCAGCAGCTTAACTCGGACAGGGGCCGATGAGCAGTTCTTC. It yields the protein CASSLTRTGADEQFF.

The J gene is TRBJ2-7, the V gene TRBV5-1; D call uncertain. Trimming removed 0 bases from V and 0 bases from J, with 13 bases in between. Germline CDR1 is SGHRS and CDR2 is YFSETQ. The CDR3 extends over 16 amino acids. In DNA form, the CDR3 reads TGCGCCAGCAGCTTGGTGGGCCAGGCGATCTCCTACGAGCAGTACTTC. Residues: CASSLVGQAISYEQYF.

The chain combines TRBV19 with TRBJ1-1; no clear D gene. Germline V CDR1 and CDR2: LNHDA, SQIVND (reference sequence). V was trimmed by 1 base and J by 5 bases, leaving 14 bases between them. The CDR3 covers 15 residues. This CDR3 is CASSIGNSPQTEAFF. In DNA form, the CDR3 reads TGTGCCAGTAGTATAGGTAACAGTCCGCAAACTGAAGCTTTCTTT.